This entry features one T cell receptor beta chain sequence. The data belong to a study of shared clonotypes between healthy human individuals. CDR3 length: 16 amino acids. The germline gives CDR1 SGHNT, CDR2 YYREEE (reference sequence). The ends lost 1 base at V and 8 bases at J; junction bases unmatched: 10. Assay used: immunoSEQ multiplex PCR; TCRdb lists only in-frame clones, some missing. This table holds approximately 110,000 clones, 67% found once. This receptor was identified in a woman under 40 in good health. The V and J genes are TRBV5-4 and TRBJ2-1; TRBD2 agrees at 9 bases. The sequenced sample was memory CD8+ T cells sorted from blood. Subset denoted: CD45RO+ cells pooled with CCR7-negative TemRA cells. CDR3 nucleotide sequence: TGTGCCAGCAGCTTGTTAGCTGGGGTAGCGGGAGATGAGCAGTTCTTC. Its translation is CASSLLAGVAGDEQFF.